Below are 30 T cell receptor beta chains sequenced from a single sample in a study of T cells in Graves' hyperthyroidism and ophthalmopathy. Regions amplified from RNA transcripts were the TCR beta CDR3 regions. Using the HTBI primer set, a first-round RT-PCR was run on the TCR CDR3. TCRdb reanalysed the multiplex PCR reads using MiXCR and keeps one entry per CDR3 protein. The sample records 300,000 to 500,000 distinct CDR3 sequences, around an eighth being singletons. Sequenced sample: blood. The receptors come from a man in his forties or fifties with Graves' ophthalmopathy.

This clonotype was counted many times. The chain has TRBV11-2 and TRBJ2-4; no clear D gene. The ends were cut back, 1 base at V and 0 bases at J, with 16 bases in the middle. CDR3 length: 18 residues. Germline V gene lookup returns CDR1 SGHAT and CDR2 FQNNGV. The DNA of the CDR3 is TGTGCCAGCAGCTTAGCCAAGTCCCCCAGTCTAGCCAAAAACATTCAGTACTTC. Its translation: CASSLAKSPSLAKNIQYF.

The chain carries TRBV5-6 and TRBJ2-7; D possibly corresponds to TRBD1 (6 bases). Matching the DNA end better, TRBJ2-1 makes the J call doubtful. CDR1 is SGHDT and CDR2 is YYEEEE in the germline V gene. This CDR3 region has 16 residues. This chain's CDR3 is CASTPPTPDRFYEQFF. Written as DNA, the CDR3 is TGTGCCAGCACCCCCCCAACCCCGGACAGATTCTACGAGCAGTTCTTC.

This clonotype occurred many times. V is TRBV5-1 and J is TRBJ2-3, with D uncertain. V shed 2 bases and J shed 4 bases, with 11 bases lying between them. The CDR3 covers 14 residues. Germline-derived CDR1 and CDR2 are SGHRS and YFSETQ. The CDR3 DNA reads TGCGCCAGCAGCTTAAACCGCGAGCCAGATACGCAGTATTTT. It is translated as CASSLNREPDTQYF.

Comments on this clonotype: A much larger clone is a single base away; this may be a read error. The CDR3 sequence: CASSPDRGYEPRHF. Written as DNA, the CDR3 is TGTGCCAGCAGTCCCGACAGGGGTTATGAGCCCCGGCATTTT. The rearrangement joins TRBV2 to TRBJ1-5; 8 bases match TRBD1. Germline V gives CDR1 SNHLY, CDR2 FYNNEI. This CDR3 contains 14 residues.

This clonotype was recorded at least ten times. The CDR3 reads CASSLQKNTEAFF. In DNA, the CDR3 is TGTGCCAGCTCACTACAGAAGAACACTGAAGCTTTCTTT. The V gene is TRBV18, the J gene TRBJ1-1; D gene unclear. Germline assignment: CDR1 KGHSH and CDR2 LQKENI. The CDR3 runs to 13 residues. Trimming took 4 bases from V and 1 from J, leaving 7 bases between them.

This clonotype has a count of ten or more. This chain uses TRBV7-3 with TRBJ1-5; 9 nucleotides line up with TRBD1. The length of the CDR3 is 14 residues. V was clipped by 5 bases and J by 5 bases; unmatched bases: 4. Germline loops: CDR1 SGHTA, CDR2 FQGTGA. The CDR3 DNA sequence: TGTGCCAGCAGCGTACAGGGGGCCCATCAGCCCCAGCATTTT. Translation gives CASSVQGAHQPQHF.

V gene TRBV5-1 combines with J gene TRBJ2-2; no definite D call. The germline gives CDR1 SGHRS, CDR2 YFSETQ. The CDR3 length is 14 residues. Trimming took 3 bases from V and 6 from J, leaving 12 bases between them. CDR3 DNA sequence: TGCGCCAGCAGCTCACGTCCGGGTTCCGGGGAGCTGTTTTTT. Its translation is CASSSRPGSGELFF.

This clonotype was seen a handful of times. This chain joins TRBV6-2 or TRBV6-3 and TRBJ1-3; D is perhaps TRBD1 (5 bases). Trimming shortened V by 2 bases and J by 4 bases, and 9 bases separated the two germline ends. CDR1 is MNHEY, CDR2 SVGEGT, per germline. The CDR3 contains 14 residues. CDR3 coding DNA: TGTGCCAGCAGTTACCCCGACAGAGGAAACACCATATATTTT. Translated, it gives CASSYPDRGNTIYF.

The CDR3 spells CASSPNREKQFF. CDR3 bases: TGTGCCAGCAGCCCAAACAGGGAAAAGCAGTTCTTC. V is TRBV7-3 and J is TRBJ2-1; possibly TRBD1 for D (6 bases). Germline V gene lookup returns CDR1 SGHTA and CDR2 FQGTGA. The CDR3 is 12 amino acids. V was cut by 5 bases and J by 11 bases, with 13 bases left in between.

This clonotype appeared many times. V usage is TRBV6-1 and J usage is TRBJ1-2, with TRBD1 matching 7 bases. This CDR3 contains 14 residues. Per the germline V gene, CDR1 is MNHNS and CDR2 is SASEGT. The junction had 9 bases not matched to a gene; V was cut back by 7 bases and J by 4 bases. DNA for the CDR3: TGTGCCAGCACTAACAGGGGAGTATCCTATGGCTACACCTTC. This encodes CASTNRGVSYGYTF.

The chain joins TRBV11-1 to TRBJ2-3; no reliable D call. Germline lookup yields CDR1 SGHAT and CDR2 FQDESV (reference sequence). Trimming left V 1 base short and J 0 bases short, with 14 bases between. The length of the CDR3 is 17 residues. The CDR3 DNA reads TGTGCCAGCAGCTTAGAGAACCGAAGAATTAGCACAGATACGCAGTATTTT. Translation: CASSLENRRISTDTQYF.

This clonotype showed up many times. The chain carries TRBV3-1 and TRBJ1-3; D is uncertain. The CDR3 sequence is 13 residues long. Germline V CDR1 and CDR2: LGHDT, YNNKEL (reference sequence). The V and J ends lost 6 bases and 4 bases respectively, with 10 bases between them. CDR3 DNA: TGTGCCAGCAGTGCCAGGTCCGGAAACACCATATATTTT. It encodes CASSARSGNTIYF.

This clonotype came up many times. V and J are TRBV7-9 and TRBJ2-7; D is uncertain. This CDR3 is 13 amino acids long. V lost 5 bases, J lost 4 bases, and 12 bases lay in between. Germline V CDR1 and CDR2: SEHNR, FQNEAQ (reference sequence). CDR3 nucleotides: TGTGCCAGCAGCCCCGAGCTACCTTACGAGCAGTACTTC. Encoded protein: CASSPELPYEQYF.

This clonotype appeared a few times. This CDR3 is missing its conserved last phenylalanine or tryptophan, likely due to a read error. The gene calls are TRBV20-1 and TRBJ2-1; D remains unclear. Germline V CDR1 and CDR2: DFQATT, SNEGSKA (reference sequence). This CDR3 is 14 amino acids long. CDR3 amino acids: CFPEPSRSYNEQFL. In nucleotides, the CDR3 is TGCTTCCCCGAACCGAGCAGGTCCTACAATGAGCAGTTCCTC.

This clonotype was seen ten or more times. The rearrangement joins TRBV15 to TRBJ2-1; D is possibly TRBD1 or TRBD2 (5 bases each). CDR1 LNHNV and CDR2 YYDKDF come from the germline V gene (reference sequence). V lost 7 bases and J 8 bases, leaving 21 bases between the germline ends. The CDR3 runs 15 residues. CDR3 DNA: TGTGCCACCAAAAACCGGGACCCTGACAAGGATGAGCAGTTCTTC. Protein product: CATKNRDPDKDEQFF.

As regards this clonotype: This may come from a read error, since a much larger clone is one base off. This sequence joins TRBV12-3 or TRBV12-4 and TRBJ2-7; D unclear. The CDR3 contains 12 residues. The V end was cut by 4 bases, the J end by 6 bases, with 10 bases between. The CDR3 loop reads CASSSVDAEQYF. CDR3 nucleotides: TGTGCCAGCAGTTCCGTTGACGCCGAGCAGTACTTC.

The genes are TRBV29-1 and TRBJ1-6, with no clear D. Germline V gene sequence: CDR1 SQVTM, CDR2 ANQGSEA. The CDR3 extends over 13 amino acids. V shed 5 bases and J shed 7 bases, with 12 bases lying between them. The CDR3 nucleotides read TGCAGCGTTCAACTTCTAGGAAATTCACCCCTCCACTTT. Translation gives CSVQLLGNSPLHF.

This clonotype was seen ten or more times. The rearrangement joins TRBV3-1 to TRBJ2-7, with D possibly TRBD2 on 6 matching bases. The CDR3 extends over 13 amino acids. Looked up from germline, CDR1 is LGHDT and CDR2 is YNNKEL (reference sequence). V was shortened by 1 base and J by 7 bases, with 11 bases between the two germline ends. As DNA, the CDR3 is TGTGCCAGCAGCCAAGTCGGTGCGGGGGAGCAGTACTTC. Its translation is CASSQVGAGEQYF.

This clonotype appeared a few times. The chain combines TRBV4-2 with TRBJ2-1; D may be TRBD1 (5 bases). Looked up from germline, CDR1 is LGHNA and CDR2 is YNFKEQ. The CDR3 is 15 residues long. The V end lost 1 base, the J end lost 9 bases, and 16 bases lay between the germline ends. Written as DNA, the CDR3 is TGTGCCAGCAGCCAAGGTGGCAGGGTGGGTCTTGAGCAGTTCTTC. Encoded protein: CASSQGGRVGLEQFF.

Many counts were recorded for this clonotype. The chain uses TRBV5-1 and TRBJ2-2, with a weak D call TRBD2 (6 bases). Germline CDR1 is SGHRS and CDR2 is YFSETQ. The CDR3 has 14 residues. Trimming removed 4 bases from V and 4 bases from J, with 11 bases in between. CDR3 amino acids: CASSPGASTGELFF. CDR3 nucleotide sequence: TGCGCCAGCAGCCCGGGAGCTTCCACCGGGGAGCTGTTTTTT.

The chain recombines TRBV20-1 with TRBJ2-7, with TRBD1 identical over 9 bases. This CDR3 region has 14 residues. V gave up 0 bases and J gave up 4 bases; unmatched junction bases: 4. Germline-derived CDR1 and CDR2 are DFQATT and SNEGSKA (reference sequence). Here the CDR3 DNA reads TGCAGTGCTAGAGATGAGACAGGGGGGTACGAGCAGTACTTC. It translates to CSARDETGGYEQYF.

This clonotype was seen at least ten times. The chain is built from TRBV20-1 and TRBJ2-3; 8 nucleotides match TRBD2. The germline CDR1 and CDR2 sequences are DFQATT and SNEGSKA (reference sequence). The CDR3 extends over 16 amino acids. J was trimmed by 6 bases and V by 3 bases; bases with no gene match: 14. CDR3 sequence reads: CSARSVLSGSGDTQYF. The CDR3 nucleotides read TGCAGTGCTAGGAGTGTCCTAAGCGGGAGCGGCGATACGCAGTATTTT.

This clonotype was recorded at least ten times. The chain combines TRBV20-1 with TRBJ2-3, with D possibly being TRBD1 or TRBD2 (5 bases each). The length of the CDR3 is 15 residues. Trimming took off 3 bases at V and 4 bases at J, with 17 bases between the two ends. Germline-derived CDR1 and CDR2 are DFQATT and SNEGSKA (reference sequence). CDR3 sequence: CSARGRPGAADTQYF. Here the CDR3 DNA reads TGCAGTGCTAGGGGCAGACCCGGGGCGGCAGATACGCAGTATTTT.

This clonotype occurred many times. This chain connects TRBV7-3 to TRBJ2-5, with TRBD2 matching over 7 bases. Germline CDR1 and CDR2: SGHTA and FQGTGA. The CDR3 sequence is 19 residues long. J was trimmed by 2 bases and V by 0 bases; bases with no gene match: 15. Here the CDR3 reads CASSLTIGGRKGKQETQYF. The CDR3 DNA sequence: TGTGCCAGCAGCTTAACAATTGGCGGGAGAAAGGGGAAACAAGAGACCCAGTACTTC.

This clonotype was detected many times. The rearrangement links TRBV29-1 to TRBJ1-2; tentative D call: TRBD1 (6 bases). V was shortened by 4 bases and J by 0 bases, with 12 bases between the two germline ends. The CDR3 contains 14 residues. Germline CDR1 and CDR2: SQVTM and ANQGSEA. CDR3 in DNA: TGCAGCGTTGCGAACTCAGGGGCTAACTATGGCTACACCTTC. It specifies CSVANSGANYGYTF.

The rearrangement joins TRBV28 to TRBJ2-7, with 7 positions matching TRBD2. The V segment lost 7 bases and the J segment 6 bases; nucleotides outside the gene matches: 12. The V gene's germline CDR1 is MDHEN and CDR2 SYDVKM. This CDR3 region has 14 residues. This CDR3 is CASTTRRELGEQYF. The DNA for the CDR3 is TGTGCCAGCACAACGAGGCGGGAGCTTGGCGAGCAGTACTTC.

CDR3: CSVDRRATEAFF. The CDR3 coding sequence is TGCAGCGTTGACCGACGGGCCACTGAAGCTTTCTTT. The rearrangement uses TRBV29-1 and TRBJ1-1; D unclear. V was cut by 3 bases and J by 4 bases, with 9 bases left in between. Germline loops: CDR1 SQVTM, CDR2 ANQGSEA. The CDR3 is 12 amino acids.

This clonotype was detected a few times. The gene calls are TRBV7-3 and TRBJ2-3, with 14 positions matching TRBD2. Trimming at V came to 5 bases and at J to 5 bases, leaving 9 bases not matched to a gene. Per the germline V gene, CDR1 is SGHTA and CDR2 is FQGTGA. The CDR3 is 17 amino acids. The CDR3 loop reads CASSPGLAGVLGDTQYF. The CDR3 DNA is TGTGCCAGCAGCCCGGGACTAGCGGGAGTGTTGGGAGATACGCAGTATTTT. Using reference TRBV7-3 and TRBJ2-3 for the parts outside the CDR3, the full variable domain is GAGVSQTPSNKVTEKGKYVELRCDPISGHTALYWYRQSLGQGPEFLIYFQGTGAADDSGLPNDRFFAVRPEGSVSTLKIQRTERGDSAVYLCASSPGLAGVLGDTQYFGPGTRLTVL.

This clonotype was counted at least ten times. The rearrangement joins TRBV30 to TRBJ1-2; no clear D gene. The CDR3 is 13 residues long. Per the germline V gene, CDR1 is GTSNPN and CDR2 is SVGIG (reference sequence). V was trimmed by 1 base and J by 4 bases, leaving 10 bases between them. The CDR3 DNA sequence: TGTGCCTGGAGTGGGGCACGGGCCTATGGCTACACCTTC. Protein: CAWSGARAYGYTF.

This clonotype showed up just a few times. This sequence joins TRBV14 and TRBJ2-5; D is possibly TRBD2 (6 bases). V was pared by 4 bases and J by 2 bases, with 11 bases between. CDR3 size: 14 residues. Germline assignment: CDR1 SGHDN and CDR2 FVKESK. The CDR3 nucleotides read TGTGCCAGCAGCCCCCGGACTAATCAAGAGACCCAGTACTTC. Residues: CASSPRTNQETQYF.